The TCR beta chain described here comes from a study of cytomegalovirus exposure and HLA in healthy donors. The V and J ends lost 3 bases and 12 bases respectively, with 15 bases between them. This CDR3 region has 13 residues. Germline loops: CDR1 MNHEY, CDR2 SVGAGI. Measured with immunoSEQ multiplex PCR; TCRdb has only the in-frame clones, and not every one. Of hundreds of thousands of clones listed, about 90% are singletons. Study-wide findings and caveats: In a later analysis, first-cohort TCR clusters were found to tend to co-occur in the 100 to 150 validation repertoires. Cytomegalovirus-associated TCR beta chains were listed, numbering more than 150.

Worth noting for this clone: Its specificity is unknown.

Sequenced input: PBMCs. The chain employs TRBV6-5 and TRBJ2-1; maybe TRBD2 (6 bases). The TCR comes from a woman under 40 in good health and CMV-seronegative. The CDR3 region is CASSYRGGELQFF. CDR3 in DNA: TGTGCCAGCAGTTATCGTGGCGGGGAACTGCAGTTCTTC.